Presented here are 18 T cell receptor beta chains from one specimen sequenced in a study of T-cell reconstitution after alpha-beta-depleted transplantation in children. This sample's TCRbeta library carried unique molecular identifier barcodes. From the PCR reads, TCRdb called clonotypes with MiXCR, one entry per CDR3 protein. The repertoire consists of 700,000 or so distinct CDR3 sequences, with around 13% occurring once and the leading ten covering 0.79%. The source was PBMCs, collected before TCRalphabeta/CD19-depleted stem cell transplant. The receptors originated from a girl aged 2 to 10 with congenital amegakaryocytic thrombocytopenia, due to receive a stem cell transplant.

This clonotype was recorded a few times. The DNA of the CDR3 is TGCGCCAGCAGCTTAGCCTGGACAGGGGCGAGTAACACCGGGGAGCTGTTTTTT. Translating it yields CASSLAWTGASNTGELFF. The gene calls are TRBV5-1 and TRBJ2-2; 9 bases are shared with TRBD1. The CDR3 runs to 18 residues. Per germline, CDR1 SGHRS and CDR2 YFSETQ. Losses at the gene ends were 2 bases for V and 2 bases for J; bases not matched to a gene: 10.

This clonotype was counted ten times or more. The V and J genes are TRBV29-1 and TRBJ1-3; D is unresolved. Trimming took 3 bases from V and 4 from J, leaving 10 bases between them. The V gene's germline CDR1 is SQVTM and CDR2 ANQGSEA. CDR3 length: 13 residues. DNA for the CDR3: TGCAGCGTTGATTCGGGGTACGGAAACACCATATATTTT. As protein: CSVDSGYGNTIYF. The full variable domain, in which reference TRBV29-1 and TRBJ1-3 provide the parts outside the CDR3, is SAVISQKPSRDICQRGTSLTIQCQVDSQVTMMFWYRQQPGQSLTLIATANQGSEATYESGFVIDKFPISRPNLTFSTLTVSNMSPEDSSIYLCSVDSGYGNTIYFGEGSWLTVV.

The sample holds many counts of this clonotype. V usage is TRBV29-1 and J usage is TRBJ2-3; 12 bases are a match to TRBD2. CDR1 and CDR2 from the germline V gene are SQVTM and ANQGSEA. The CDR3 length is 14 residues. The V and J ends lost 8 bases and 5 bases, in that order; junction bases with no gene match: 8. The CDR3 bases are TGCAGCACCTCGGGACTAGCGGGTATAGATACGCAGTATTTT. This translates into CSTSGLAGIDTQYF.

This clonotype was counted ten times or more. This chain uses TRBV20-1 with TRBJ2-1; no reliable D call. Trimming took off 8 bases at V and 0 bases at J, with 14 bases between the two ends. CDR3 length equals 14 residues. CDR1 and CDR2 from the germline V gene are DFQATT and SNEGSKA (reference sequence). The CDR3 bases are TGCAGTTTCGGCGGCACTACCTCCTACAATGAGCAGTTCTTC. Encoded protein: CSFGGTTSYNEQFF.

There are many counts of this clonotype. V and J are TRBV12-3 or TRBV12-4 and TRBJ2-3; 7 bases map to TRBD2. This CDR3 contains 17 residues. Losses at the gene ends were 5 bases for V and 1 base for J; bases not matched to a gene: 12. The CDR3 DNA sequence: TGTGCCAGCAGTACGCCGGGACTAAGGGGCGGCACAGATACGCAGTATTTT. Residues: CASSTPGLRGGTDTQYF.

This chain links TRBV20-1 with TRBJ2-1; no firm D call. This CDR3 has 13 residues. Per germline, CDR1 DFQATT and CDR2 SNEGSKA (reference sequence). Trimming removed 0 bases from V and 7 bases from J, with 10 bases in between. The CDR3 sequence: CSARDPQNNEQFF. In DNA, the CDR3 is TGCAGTGCTAGAGATCCCCAAAATAATGAGCAGTTCTTC.

The table lists this clonotype with a few counts. The chain links TRBV3-1 to TRBJ2-2; a possible D gene is TRBD2 (6 bases). This CDR3 is 13 amino acids long. Trimming took off 3 bases at V and 5 bases at J, with 7 bases between the two ends. The germline CDR1 and CDR2 sequences are LGHDT and YNNKEL (reference sequence). This chain's CDR3 is CASSHLATGELFF. CDR3 nucleotide sequence: TGTGCCAGCAGCCATCTAGCGACCGGGGAGCTGTTTTTT.

This clonotype occurred many times. This chain connects TRBV12-3 or TRBV12-4 to TRBJ2-7; D possibly corresponds to TRBD1 (5 bases). V shed 1 base and J shed 3 bases, with 13 bases lying between them. The CDR3 length is 15 residues. CDR3 DNA: TGTGCCAGCAGTTTAGTAGTGACAGTTAACTACGAGCAGTACTTC. Its translation: CASSLVVTVNYEQYF.

The V call is TRBV9, the J call TRBJ2-2; maybe TRBD1 (5 bases). Germline CDR1 reads SGDLS; CDR2 reads YYNGEE. This CDR3 is 14 amino acids long. With 4 bases removed from V and 4 bases from J, the gap between germline ends came to 11 bases. Here the CDR3 reads CASSPTAPTGELFF. CDR3 coding DNA: TGTGCCAGCAGCCCGACAGCCCCCACCGGGGAGCTGTTTTTT.

This clonotype turned up a few times. The chain has TRBV7-3 and TRBJ2-3; D is ambiguous. Germline CDR1 and CDR2: SGHTA and FQGTGA. The CDR3 is made up of 16 amino acids. V dropped 0 bases and J dropped 2 bases, with 12 bases sitting between them. The CDR3 loop is CASSLTRSGHTDTQYF. CDR3 nucleotides: TGTGCCAGCAGCTTAACGAGGTCTGGCCACACAGATACGCAGTATTTT.

V is TRBV20-1 and J is TRBJ2-2; D is ambiguous. The CDR3 runs 14 residues. Trimming removed 3 bases at V and 6 bases at J, with 14 bases between. Germline CDR1 and CDR2: DFQATT and SNEGSKA (reference sequence). The CDR3 here is CSASKDPGSGELFF. Here the CDR3 DNA reads TGCAGTGCTAGCAAGGATCCGGGCTCCGGGGAGCTGTTTTTT.

The V and J genes are TRBV20-1 and TRBJ2-1; no definite D call. Germline CDR1 reads DFQATT; CDR2 reads SNEGSKA (reference sequence). This CDR3 comprises 12 residues. The CDR3 bases are TGCAGCGCCAATAGACGGTACAATGAGCAGTTCTTC. This sequence encodes CSANRRYNEQFF.

With respect to this clonotype: Mismatch with germline at one junction end may stem from a read error. V usage is TRBV18 and J usage is TRBJ2-4; 12 bases are a match to TRBD1. CDR1 and CDR2 (germline): KGHSH, LQKENI. The CDR3 sequence is 16 residues long. The CDR3 DNA follows: TGTGCCAGCGCACCAACGGGACAGGGGGCGAGCAACATTCAGTACTTC. As protein: CASAPTGQGASNIQYF.

The table lists this clonotype with many counts. In nucleotides, the CDR3 is TGTGCCAGCAGCTGGGCACTCTCCGAGCAGTACTTC. Translated, it gives CASSWALSEQYF. This chain links TRBV7-9 with TRBJ2-7; no clear D. Germline assignment: CDR1 SEHNR and CDR2 FQNEAQ (reference sequence). The CDR3 is 12 residues long. V dropped 4 bases and J dropped 6 bases, with 10 bases sitting between them.

This clonotype has a count of ten or more. The rearrangement joins TRBV11-3 to TRBJ2-3; no firm D call. The CDR3 spans 13 residues. CDR1 is SGHNT and CDR2 is YENEEA in the germline V gene. Trimming pared 4 bases from V and 6 bases from J, leaving 11 bases between. This CDR3 is CASSSSEWDTQYF. Written as DNA, the CDR3 is TGTGCCAGCAGCTCCTCGGAGTGGGATACGCAGTATTTT.

This clonotype turned up a few times. This chain joins TRBV15 and TRBJ2-7; D perhaps matches TRBD2 (8 bases). CDR3 length: 15 residues. The germline V gene has CDR1 LNHNV and CDR2 YYDKDF (reference sequence). Between the trimmed V and J ends, which lost 1 base and 5 bases, there was a span of 15 bases. The DNA of the CDR3 is TGTGCCACCAGCAGAGTAGCGGGACAGAACAACGAGCAGTACTTC. Protein: CATSRVAGQNNEQYF. The full variable domain, with the rest looked up from reference TRBV15 and TRBJ2-7, is DAMVIQNPRYQVTQFGKPVTLSCSQTLNHNVMYWYQQKSSQAPKLLFHYYDKDFNNEADTPDNFQSRRPNTSFCFLDIRSPGLGDTAMYLCATSRVAGQNNEQYFGPGTRLTVT.

The chain is built from TRBV15 and TRBJ2-1, with 8 nucleotides matching TRBD2. Unmatched junction bases numbered 7, after V lost 2 bases and J lost 7 bases. Per the germline V gene, CDR1 is LNHNV and CDR2 is YYDKDF (reference sequence). CDR3 length equals 15 residues. The CDR3 DNA sequence: TGTGCCACCAGCAGAACAACGGGAGGGCCGAATGAGCAGTTCTTC. Translated: CATSRTTGGPNEQFF.

The rearrangement uses TRBV10-3 and TRBJ2-7, with D possibly called TRBD1 or TRBD2 (5 bases each). The CDR3 is made up of 12 amino acids. Deletions cut 9 bases from V and 5 bases from J, with 14 bases between. Germline V gene data show CDR1 as ENHRY and CDR2 as SYGVKD. The CDR3 here is CAMGPTPHEQYF. The CDR3, as DNA: TGTGCCATGGGACCGACACCCCACGAGCAGTACTTC.